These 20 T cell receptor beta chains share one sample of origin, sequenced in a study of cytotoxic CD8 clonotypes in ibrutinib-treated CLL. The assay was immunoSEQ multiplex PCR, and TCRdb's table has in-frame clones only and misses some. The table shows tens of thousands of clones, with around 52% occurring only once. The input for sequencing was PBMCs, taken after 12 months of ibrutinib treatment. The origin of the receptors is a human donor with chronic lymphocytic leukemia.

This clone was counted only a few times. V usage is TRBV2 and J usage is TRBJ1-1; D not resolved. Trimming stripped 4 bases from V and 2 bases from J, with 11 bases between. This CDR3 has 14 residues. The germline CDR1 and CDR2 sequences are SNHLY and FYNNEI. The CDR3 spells CASSARIGNTEAFF. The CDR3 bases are TGTGCCAGCAGTGCAAGGATAGGAAACACTGAAGCTTTCTTT.

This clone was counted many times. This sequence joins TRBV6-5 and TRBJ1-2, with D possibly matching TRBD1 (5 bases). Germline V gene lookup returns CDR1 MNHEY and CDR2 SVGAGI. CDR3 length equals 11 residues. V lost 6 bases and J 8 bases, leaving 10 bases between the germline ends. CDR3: CASRAGDGYTF. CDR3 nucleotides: TGTGCCAGCAGGGCCGGGGACGGCTACACCTTC.

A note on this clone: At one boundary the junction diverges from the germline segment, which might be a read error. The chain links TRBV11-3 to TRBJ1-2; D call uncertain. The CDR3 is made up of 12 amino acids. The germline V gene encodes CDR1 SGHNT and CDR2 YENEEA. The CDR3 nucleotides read TGTGCCAGCAGCTTACGGGGAGGCGGGTTGCAGTTC. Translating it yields CASSLRGGGLQF.

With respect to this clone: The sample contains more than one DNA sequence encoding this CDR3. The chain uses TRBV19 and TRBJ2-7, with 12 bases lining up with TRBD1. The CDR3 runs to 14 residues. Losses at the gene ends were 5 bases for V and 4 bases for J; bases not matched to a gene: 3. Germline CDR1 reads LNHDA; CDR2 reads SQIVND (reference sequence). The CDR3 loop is CASSPGQGAYEQYF. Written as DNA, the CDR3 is TGTGCCAGTAGTCCGGGACAGGGGGCTTACGAGCAGTACTTC. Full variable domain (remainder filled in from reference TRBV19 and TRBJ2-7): DGGITQSPKYLFRKEGQNVTLSCEQNLNHDAMYWYRQDPGQGLRLIYYSQIVNDFQKGDIAEGYSVSREKKESFPLTVTSAQKNPTAFYLCASSPGQGAYEQYFGPGTRLTVT.

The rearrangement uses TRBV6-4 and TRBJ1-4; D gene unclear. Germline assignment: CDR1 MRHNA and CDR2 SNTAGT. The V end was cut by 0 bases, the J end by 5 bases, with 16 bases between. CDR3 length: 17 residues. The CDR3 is CASSDSGCPWQNEKLFF. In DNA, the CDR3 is TGTGCCAGCAGTGACTCTGGCTGTCCCTGGCAAAATGAAAAACTGTTTTTT.

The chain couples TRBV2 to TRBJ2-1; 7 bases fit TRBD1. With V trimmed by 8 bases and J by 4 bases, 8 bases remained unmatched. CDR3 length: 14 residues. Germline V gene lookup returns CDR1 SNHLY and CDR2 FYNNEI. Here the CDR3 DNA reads TGTGCCAGCTCCGGACAGGCCGTGTACAATGAGCAGTTCTTC. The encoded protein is CASSGQAVYNEQFF.

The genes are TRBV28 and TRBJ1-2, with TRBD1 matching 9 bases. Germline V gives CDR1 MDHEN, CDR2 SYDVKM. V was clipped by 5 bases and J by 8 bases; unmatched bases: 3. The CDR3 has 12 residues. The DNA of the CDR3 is TGTGCCAGCAGTCGGACAGGGGACGGCTACACCTTC. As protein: CASSRTGDGYTF.

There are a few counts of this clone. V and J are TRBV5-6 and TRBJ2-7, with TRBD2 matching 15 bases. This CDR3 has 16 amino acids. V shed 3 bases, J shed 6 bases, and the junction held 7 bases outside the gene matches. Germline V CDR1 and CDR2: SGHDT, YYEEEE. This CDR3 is CASSSRGLAGGIEQYF. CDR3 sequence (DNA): TGTGCCAGCAGCTCCCGCGGACTAGCGGGAGGGATCGAGCAGTACTTC.

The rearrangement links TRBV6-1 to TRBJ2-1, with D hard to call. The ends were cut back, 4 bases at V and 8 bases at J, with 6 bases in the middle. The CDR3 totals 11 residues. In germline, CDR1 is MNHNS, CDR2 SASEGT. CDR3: CASSVGYEQFF. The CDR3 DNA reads TGTGCCAGCAGTGTAGGGTATGAGCAGTTCTTC.

CDR3 residues: CAISESGDTQYF. The CDR3 DNA reads as TGTGCCATCAGTGAGTCCGGAGATACGCAGTATTTT. This chain joins TRBV10-3 and TRBJ2-3, with no clear D. Germline V gives CDR1 ENHRY, CDR2 SYGVKD. CDR3 size: 12 residues. Deletions cut 0 bases from V and 5 bases from J, with 3 bases between.

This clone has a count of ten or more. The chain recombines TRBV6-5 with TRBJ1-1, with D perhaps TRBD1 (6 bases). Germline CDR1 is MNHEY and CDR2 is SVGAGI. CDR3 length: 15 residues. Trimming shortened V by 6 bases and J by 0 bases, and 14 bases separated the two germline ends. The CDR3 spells CASSHGTTLNTEAFF. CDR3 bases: TGTGCCAGCAGCCATGGGACAACCCTGAACACTGAAGCTTTCTTT.

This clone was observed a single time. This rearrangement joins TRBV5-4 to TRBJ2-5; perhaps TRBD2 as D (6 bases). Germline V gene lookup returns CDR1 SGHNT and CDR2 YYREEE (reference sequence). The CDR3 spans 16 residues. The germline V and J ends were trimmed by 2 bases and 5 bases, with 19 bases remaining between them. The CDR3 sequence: CASSFNRGGSWETQYF. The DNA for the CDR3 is TGTGCCAGCAGCTTCAACCGGGGAGGTAGTTGGGAGACCCAGTACTTC.

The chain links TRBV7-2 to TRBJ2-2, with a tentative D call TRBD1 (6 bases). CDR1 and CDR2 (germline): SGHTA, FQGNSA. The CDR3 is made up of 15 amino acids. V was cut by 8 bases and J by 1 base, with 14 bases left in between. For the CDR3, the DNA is TGTGCCAGCGGAAGCCCACAGGGGAACACCGGGGAGCTGTTTTTT. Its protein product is CASGSPQGNTGELFF.

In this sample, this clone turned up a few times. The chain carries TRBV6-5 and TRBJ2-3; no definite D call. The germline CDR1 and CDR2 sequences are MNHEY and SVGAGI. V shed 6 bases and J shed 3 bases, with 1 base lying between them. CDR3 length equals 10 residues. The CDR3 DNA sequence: TGTGCCAGCAGGACAGATACGCAGTATTTT. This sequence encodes CASRTDTQYF.

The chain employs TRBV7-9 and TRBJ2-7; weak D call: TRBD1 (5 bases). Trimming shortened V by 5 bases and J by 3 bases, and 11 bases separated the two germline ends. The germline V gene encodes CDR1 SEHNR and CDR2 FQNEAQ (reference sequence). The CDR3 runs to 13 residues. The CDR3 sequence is CASSPEDNYEQYF. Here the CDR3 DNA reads TGTGCCAGCAGCCCCGAGGACAACTACGAGCAGTACTTC. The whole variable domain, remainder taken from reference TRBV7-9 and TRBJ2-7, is DTGVSQNPRHKITKRGQNVTFRCDPISEHNRLYWYRQTLGQGPEFLTYFQNEAQLEKSRLLSDRFSAERPKGSFSTLEIQRTEQGDSAMYLCASSPEDNYEQYFGPGTRLTVT.

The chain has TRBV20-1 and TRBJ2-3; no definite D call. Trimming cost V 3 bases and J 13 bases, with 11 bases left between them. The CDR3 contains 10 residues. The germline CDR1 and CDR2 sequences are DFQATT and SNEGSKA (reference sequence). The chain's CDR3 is CSASSLSEYF. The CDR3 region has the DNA TGCAGTGCTAGTAGCCTATCGGAGTATTTT.

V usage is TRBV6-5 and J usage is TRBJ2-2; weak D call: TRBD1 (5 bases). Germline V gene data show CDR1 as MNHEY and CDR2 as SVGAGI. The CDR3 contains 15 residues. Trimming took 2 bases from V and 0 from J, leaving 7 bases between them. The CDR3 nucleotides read TGTGCCAGCAGTTACAGGACACCGAACACCGGGGAGCTGTTTTTT. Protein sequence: CASSYRTPNTGELFF.

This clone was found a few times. CDR3 in amino acids: CATRQGIISNYGYTF. CDR3 in DNA: TGTGCCACCCGACAGGGAATAATCAGTAACTATGGCTACACCTTC. This sequence joins TRBV27 and TRBJ1-2, with 7 positions matching TRBD1. Trimming took 10 bases from V and 1 from J; bases not matched to a gene: 12. Germline V gives CDR1 MNHEY, CDR2 SMNVEV (reference sequence). The CDR3 loop spans 15 amino acids.

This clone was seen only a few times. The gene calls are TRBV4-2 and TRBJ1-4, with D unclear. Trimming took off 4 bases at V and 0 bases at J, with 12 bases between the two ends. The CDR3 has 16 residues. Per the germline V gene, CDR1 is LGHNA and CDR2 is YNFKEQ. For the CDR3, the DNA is TGTGCCAGCAGCCTTAGGGCCACTGCAACTAATGAAAAACTGTTTTTT. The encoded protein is CASSLRATATNEKLFF.

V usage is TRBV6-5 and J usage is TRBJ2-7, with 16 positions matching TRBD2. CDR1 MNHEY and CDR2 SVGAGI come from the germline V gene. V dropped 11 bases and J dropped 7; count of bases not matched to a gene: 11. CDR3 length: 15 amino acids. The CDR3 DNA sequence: TGTGCCGCTCGGTCCGGGACTAGCGGGGGGGTAGAGCAGTACTTC. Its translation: CAARSGTSGGVEQYF.